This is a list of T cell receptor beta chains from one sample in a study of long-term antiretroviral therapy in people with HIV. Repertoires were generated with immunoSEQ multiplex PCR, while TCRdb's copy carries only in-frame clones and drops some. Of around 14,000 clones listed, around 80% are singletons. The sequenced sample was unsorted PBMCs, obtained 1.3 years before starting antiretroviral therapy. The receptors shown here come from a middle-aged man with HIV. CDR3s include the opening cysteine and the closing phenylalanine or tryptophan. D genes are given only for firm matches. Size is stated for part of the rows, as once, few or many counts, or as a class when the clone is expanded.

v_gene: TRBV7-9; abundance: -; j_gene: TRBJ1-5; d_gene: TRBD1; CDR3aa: CASSFDRGQPQHF; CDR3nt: TGTGCCAGCAGCTTTGACAGGGGACAGCCCCAGCATTTT
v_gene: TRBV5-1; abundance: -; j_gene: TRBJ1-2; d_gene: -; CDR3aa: CASSLEAAPAYGYTF; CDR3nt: TGCGCCAGCAGCTTGGAAGCGGCGCCTGCCTATGGCTACACCTTC
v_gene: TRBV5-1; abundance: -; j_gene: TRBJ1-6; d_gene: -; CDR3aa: CASSYGTGAYNSPLHF; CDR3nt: TGCGCCAGCAGCTACGGGACTGGGGCCTATAATTCACCCCTCCACTTT
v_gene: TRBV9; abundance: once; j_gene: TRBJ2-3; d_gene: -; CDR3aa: CASSVGFPGAQDTQYF; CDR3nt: TGTGCCAGCAGCGTAGGGTTTCCTGGGGCGCAAGATACGCAGTATTTT
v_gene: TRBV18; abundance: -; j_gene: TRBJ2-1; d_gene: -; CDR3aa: CASSPQGNNEQFF; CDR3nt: TGTGCCAGCTCACCCCAGGGAAACAATGAGCAGTTCTTC
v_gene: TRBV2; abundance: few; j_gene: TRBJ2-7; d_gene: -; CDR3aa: CASSEAGTYEQYF; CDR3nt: TGTGCCAGCAGTGAAGCAGGGACCTACGAGCAGTACTTC
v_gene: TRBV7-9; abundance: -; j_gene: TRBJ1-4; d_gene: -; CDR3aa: CASSTRDSGLGEKLFF; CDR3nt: TGTGCCAGCAGCACCCGGGACTCCGGGTTGGGTGAAAAACTGTTTTTT
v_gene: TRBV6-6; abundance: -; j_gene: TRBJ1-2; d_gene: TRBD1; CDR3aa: CASMLQGGEGYTF; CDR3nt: TGTGCCAGCATGCTACAGGGGGGAGAGGGCTACACCTTC
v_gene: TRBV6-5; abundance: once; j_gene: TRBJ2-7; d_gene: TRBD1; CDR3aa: CASSRDGTGFHEQYF; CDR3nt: TGTGCCAGCAGTCGGGACGGGACAGGGTTCCACGAGCAGTACTTC
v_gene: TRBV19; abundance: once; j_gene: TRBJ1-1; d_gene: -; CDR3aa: CASSIVGANTEAFF; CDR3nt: TGTGCCAGTAGTATAGTAGGCGCGAACACTGAAGCTTTCTTT
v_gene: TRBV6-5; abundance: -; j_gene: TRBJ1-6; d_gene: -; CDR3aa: CASSRDPNSPLHF; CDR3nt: TGTGCCAGCAGTCGGGACCCTAATTCACCCCTCCACTTT
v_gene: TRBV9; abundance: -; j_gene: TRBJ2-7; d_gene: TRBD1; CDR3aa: CASSPGTGALRGSYEQYF; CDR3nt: TGTGCCAGCAGTCCTGGGACAGGTGCCTTAAGGGGGTCCTACGAGCAGTACTTC
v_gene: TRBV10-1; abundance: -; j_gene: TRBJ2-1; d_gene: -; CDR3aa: CASAPGLYNEQFF; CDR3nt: TGCGCCAGCGCCCCGGGACTCTACAATGAGCAGTTCTTC
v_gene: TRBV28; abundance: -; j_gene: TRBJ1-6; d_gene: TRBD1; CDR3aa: CASSLTGNNSPLHF; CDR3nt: TGTGCCAGCAGCCTGACAGGGAACAATTCACCCCTCCACTTT
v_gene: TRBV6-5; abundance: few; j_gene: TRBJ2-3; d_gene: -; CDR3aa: CASTPEGRRADTQYF; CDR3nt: TGTGCCAGCACTCCTGAGGGGAGGAGGGCAGATACGCAGTATTTT
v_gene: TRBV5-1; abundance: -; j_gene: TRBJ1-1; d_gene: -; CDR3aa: CASSLSGLNTEAFF; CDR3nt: TGCGCCAGCAGCTTATCAGGGTTGAACACTGAAGCTTTCTTT
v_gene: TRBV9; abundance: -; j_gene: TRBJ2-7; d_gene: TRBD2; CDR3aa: CASSVDGGGAMEQYF; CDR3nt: TGTGCCAGCAGCGTAGACGGCGGGGGGGCCATGGAGCAGTACTTC
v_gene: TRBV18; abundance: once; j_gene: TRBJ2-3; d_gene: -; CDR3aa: CASSQEVFDTQYF; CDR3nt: TGTGCCAGCTCACAAGAAGTTTTTGATACGCAGTATTTT
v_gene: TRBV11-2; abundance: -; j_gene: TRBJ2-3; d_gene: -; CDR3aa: CASSRIGATDTQYF; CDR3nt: TGTGCCAGCAGTCGTATAGGGGCCACAGATACGCAGTATTTT
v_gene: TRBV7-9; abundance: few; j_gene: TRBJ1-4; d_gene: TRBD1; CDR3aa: CASSRTGQGNEKLFF; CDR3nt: TGTGCCAGCAGCCGGACGGGACAGGGCAATGAAAAACTGTTTTTT
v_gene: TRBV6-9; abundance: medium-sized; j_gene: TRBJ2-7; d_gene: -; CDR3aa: CASSYYLWDYEQYF; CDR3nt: TGTGCCAGCAGTTACTACTTGTGGGACTACGAGCAGTACTTC
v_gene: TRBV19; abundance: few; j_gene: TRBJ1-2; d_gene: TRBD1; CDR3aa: CASSSLGTGRNYGYTF; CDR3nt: TGTGCCAGTAGTTCCCTCGGGACAGGGAGGAACTATGGCTACACCTTC
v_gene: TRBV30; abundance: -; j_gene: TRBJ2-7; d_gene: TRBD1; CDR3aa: CAWSLGTGGFSLQQYF; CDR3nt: TGTGCCTGGAGTTTGGGGACAGGGGGCTTTTCGTTGCAGCAGTACTTC
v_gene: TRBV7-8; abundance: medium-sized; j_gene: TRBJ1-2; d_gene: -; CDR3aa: CASSLGPTGGYTF; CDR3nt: TGTGCCAGCAGCTTGGGACCAACGGGGGGCTACACCTTC
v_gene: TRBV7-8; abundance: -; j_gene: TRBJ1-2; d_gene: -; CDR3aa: CASSLGTSDYGYTF; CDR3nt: TGTGCCAGCAGCCTCGGGACGTCGGACTATGGCTACACCTTC
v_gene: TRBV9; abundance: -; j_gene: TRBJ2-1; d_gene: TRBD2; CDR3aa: CASSVASGGGSEQFF; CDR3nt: TGTGCCAGCAGCGTAGCTAGCGGGGGTGGCAGTGAGCAGTTCTTC
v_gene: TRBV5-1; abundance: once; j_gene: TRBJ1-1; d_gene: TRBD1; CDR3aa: CASSWDRENTEAFF; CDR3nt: TGCGCCAGCAGCTGGGACAGGGAGAACACTGAAGCTTTCTTT
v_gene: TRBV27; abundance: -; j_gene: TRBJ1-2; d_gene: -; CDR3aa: CASRGGGSGFYGYTF; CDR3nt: TGTGCCTCCAGAGGGGGAGGGAGTGGATTTTATGGCTACACCTTC
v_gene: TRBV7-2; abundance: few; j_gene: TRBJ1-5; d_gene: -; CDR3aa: CASSFQGNQPQHF; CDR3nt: TGTGCCAGCAGCTTTCAGGGTAATCAGCCCCAGCATTTT
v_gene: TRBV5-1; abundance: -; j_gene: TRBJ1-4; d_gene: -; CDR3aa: CASSLEGTGYEKLFF; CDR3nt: TGCGCCAGCAGCTTGGAGGGAACGGGATATGAAAAACTGTTTTTT
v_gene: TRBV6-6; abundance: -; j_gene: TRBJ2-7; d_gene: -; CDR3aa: CASTVGGGVTYEQYF; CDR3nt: TGTGCCAGCACCGTGGGAGGCGGGGTCACCTACGAGCAGTACTTC
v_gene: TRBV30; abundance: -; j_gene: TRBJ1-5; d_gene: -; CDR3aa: CAWTRRGSNQPQHF; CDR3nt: TGTGCCTGGACCCGACGGGGTTCCAATCAGCCCCAGCATTTT
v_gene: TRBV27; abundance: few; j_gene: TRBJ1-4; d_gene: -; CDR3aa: CASSLSGQPNEKLFF; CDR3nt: TGTGCCAGCAGTTTATCGGGGCAGCCTAATGAAAAACTGTTTTTT
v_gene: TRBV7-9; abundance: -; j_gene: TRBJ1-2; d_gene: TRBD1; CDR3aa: CASSFSMTGKDGYTF; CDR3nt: TGTGCCAGCAGCTTCTCGATGACAGGGAAAGATGGCTACACCTTC
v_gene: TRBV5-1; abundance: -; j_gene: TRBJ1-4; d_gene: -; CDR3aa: CASSPGAYATNEKLFF; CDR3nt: TGCGCCAGCAGCCCGGGGGCCTATGCAACTAATGAAAAACTGTTTTTT
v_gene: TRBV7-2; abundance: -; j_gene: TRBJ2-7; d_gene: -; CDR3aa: CASSARRGAYEQYF; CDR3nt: TGTGCCAGCAGCGCCCGGAGGGGGGCCTACGAGCAGTACTTC
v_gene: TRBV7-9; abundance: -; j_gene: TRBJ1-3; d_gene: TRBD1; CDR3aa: CASSRADRGYGNTIYF; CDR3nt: TGTGCCAGCAGCCGGGCGGACAGGGGATACGGAAACACCATATATTTT
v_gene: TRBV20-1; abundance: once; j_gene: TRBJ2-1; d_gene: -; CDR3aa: CSARPANEQFF; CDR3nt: TGCAGTGCTCGCCCCGCCAATGAGCAGTTCTTC
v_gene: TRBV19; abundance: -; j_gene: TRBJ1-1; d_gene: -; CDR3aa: CASSIGGYTEAFF; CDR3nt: TGTGCCAGTAGTATAGGAGGGTACACTGAAGCTTTCTTT
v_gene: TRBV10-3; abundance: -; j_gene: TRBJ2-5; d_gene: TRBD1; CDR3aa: CAISQTGFGETQYF; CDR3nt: TGTGCCATCAGCCAGACAGGGTTCGGGGAGACCCAGTACTTC
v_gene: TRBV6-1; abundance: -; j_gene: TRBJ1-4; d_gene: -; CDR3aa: CASSVGTGNEKLFF; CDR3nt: TGTGCCAGCAGTGTCGGGACGGGGAATGAAAAACTGTTTTTT
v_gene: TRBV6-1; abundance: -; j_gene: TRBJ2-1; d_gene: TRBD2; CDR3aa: CASSEWEGGGPYNEQFF; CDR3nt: TGTGCCAGCAGTGAATGGGAAGGCGGGGGGCCCTACAATGAGCAGTTCTTC
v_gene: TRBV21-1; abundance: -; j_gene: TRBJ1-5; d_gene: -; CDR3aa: CASSKKARGKPQHF; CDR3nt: TGTGCCAGCAGCAAAAAAGCTCGGGGGAAGCCCCAGCATTTT
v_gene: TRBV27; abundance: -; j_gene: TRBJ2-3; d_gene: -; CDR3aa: CASSFGRPTDTQYF; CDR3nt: TGTGCCAGCAGTTTCGGCAGACCCACAGATACGCAGTATTTT
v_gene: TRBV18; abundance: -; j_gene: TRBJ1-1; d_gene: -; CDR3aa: CASSPLTGETEAFF; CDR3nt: TGTGCCAGCTCACCCCTAACTGGGGAGACTGAAGCTTTCTTT
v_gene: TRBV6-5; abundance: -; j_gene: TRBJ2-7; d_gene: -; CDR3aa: CASSSWDEQYF; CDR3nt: TGTGCCAGCAGCTCCTGGGACGAGCAGTACTTC